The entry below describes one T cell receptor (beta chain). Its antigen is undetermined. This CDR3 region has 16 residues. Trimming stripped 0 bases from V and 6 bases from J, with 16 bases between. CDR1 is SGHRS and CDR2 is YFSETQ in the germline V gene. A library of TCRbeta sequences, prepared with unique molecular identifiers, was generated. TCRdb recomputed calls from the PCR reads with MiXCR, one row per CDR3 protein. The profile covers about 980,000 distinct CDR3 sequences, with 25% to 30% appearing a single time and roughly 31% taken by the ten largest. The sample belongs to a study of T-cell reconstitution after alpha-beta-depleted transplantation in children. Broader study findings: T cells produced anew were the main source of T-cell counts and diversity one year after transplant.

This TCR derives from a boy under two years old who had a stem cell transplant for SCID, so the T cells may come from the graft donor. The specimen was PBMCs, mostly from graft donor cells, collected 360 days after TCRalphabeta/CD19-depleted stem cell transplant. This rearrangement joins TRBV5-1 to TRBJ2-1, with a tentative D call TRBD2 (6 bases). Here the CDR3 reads CASSLGVNRAGNEQFF. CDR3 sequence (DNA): TGCGCCAGCAGCTTGGGGGTGAACAGAGCGGGCAATGAGCAGTTCTTC.